This record looks at one T cell receptor (beta chain) sequence and its context. Its antigen is not identified. The data derive from a study of cytomegalovirus exposure and HLA in healthy donors. Study-wide results and caveats: What was likely a sequencing artifact was a cluster of highly shared sequence variants.

Both 60 Vbeta primers and 13 Jbeta primers went into the PCR. Libraries were prepared by immunoSEQ multiplex PCR; TCRdb keeps only in-frame clonotypes and omits some of them. The repertoire has about 150,000 clones, roughly 80% of them found once; the top ten carry more than 4%. The CDR3 is 13 residues long. CDR1 MNHEY and CDR2 SMNVEV come from the germline V gene (reference sequence). V and J are TRBV27 and TRBJ2-5; no reliable D call. The DNA end is a closer match to TRBJ2-7, so the J assignment may be wrong. The TCR comes from a woman between 40 and 50 years old in good health and CMV-seropositive. Sequencing was done on a sample of PBMCs. CDR3 nucleotides: TGTGCCAGCAGTTTCCTTTCGAGCAACGAGCAGTACTTC. Encoded protein: CASSFLSSNEQYF.